Each of the 6 T cell receptor beta chains below was sequenced from the same sample in a study of T cell responses to AZD1222 COVID-19 vaccine. Method: immunoSEQ multiplex PCR; TCRdb's copy keeps in-frame clones and lacks some. The profile shows 150,000 to 200,000 clones, roughly 92% of them singletons. The sample was peripheral blood, taken 28 days after the second AZD1222 dose. The source of these receptors is an adult who received the AZD1222 COVID-19 vaccine.

The chain carries TRBV19 and TRBJ2-1; D gene ambiguous. The V gene lost 5 bases and the J gene lost 3 bases, with 8 bases spanning the gap. This CDR3 comprises 13 residues. Per germline, CDR1 LNHDA and CDR2 SQIVND (reference sequence). In nucleotides, the CDR3 is TGTGCCAGTAGTTCGACAAACTACAATGAGCAGTTCTTC. As protein: CASSSTNYNEQFF.

The chain has TRBV28 and TRBJ2-7, with D tentatively TRBD1 (6 bases). Trimming took off 2 bases at V and 0 bases at J, with 8 bases between the two ends. The length of the CDR3 is 14 residues. Germline V CDR1 and CDR2: MDHEN, SYDVKM. The CDR3 DNA reads as TGTGCCAGCAGTTTACCGGACAGCTCCTACGAGCAGTACTTC. Translation gives CASSLPDSSYEQYF. Looking up the rest from reference TRBV28 and TRBJ2-7 gives the full variable domain: DVKVTQSSRYLVKRTGEKVFLECVQDMDHENMFWYRQDPGLGLRLIYFSYDVKMKEKGDIPEGYSVSREKKERFSLILESASTNQTSMYLCASSLPDSSYEQYFGPGTRLTVT.

CDR3 DNA sequence: TGTGCCTGGAGTAACCGGGACAATCAGCCCCAGCATTTT. This encodes CAWSNRDNQPQHF. The J gene is TRBJ1-5, the V gene TRBV30; no reliable D call. The CDR3 totals 13 residues. V lost 2 bases and J 3 bases, leaving 8 bases between the germline ends. Germline V gives CDR1 GTSNPN, CDR2 SVGIG (reference sequence).

This clone has just a few counts. The V gene is TRBV9, the J gene TRBJ2-1; D is uncertain. Germline V gene sequence: CDR1 SGDLS, CDR2 YYNGEE. The CDR3 spans 14 residues. Trimming shortened V by 0 bases and J by 0 bases, and 4 bases separated the two germline ends. The CDR3, as DNA: TGTGCCAGCAGCGTAGACAGCTCCTACAATGAGCAGTTCTTC. Its translation: CASSVDSSYNEQFF.

The genes are TRBV5-1 and TRBJ2-3, with 11 nucleotides matching TRBD2. Germline CDR1 is SGHRS and CDR2 is YFSETQ. With 4 bases clipped from V and 2 bases from J, the junction kept 12 bases outside the gene matches. The CDR3 runs 18 residues. The CDR3 sequence is CASSGILAGDSPTDTQYF. In DNA form, the CDR3 reads TGCGCCAGCAGCGGGATACTAGCGGGAGACTCCCCCACAGATACGCAGTATTTT.

The chain recombines TRBV28 with TRBJ2-7, with unresolved D. The CDR3 spans 14 residues. Germline V gives CDR1 MDHEN, CDR2 SYDVKM. V was cut by 5 bases and J by 2 bases, with 13 bases left in between. The chain's CDR3 is CASSLPQKTYEQYF. CDR3 in DNA: TGTGCCAGCAGTCTGCCTCAGAAGACCTACGAGCAGTACTTC.